The 25 T cell receptor beta chains listed next were all sequenced from one sample in a study of T cells in women clearing cervical HPV infection. This table comes from immunoSEQ multiplex PCR, and its TCRdb copy is limited to in-frame clones, with some not included. Seen in this sample are roughly 12,000 clones; the ten most common clones hold roughly a tenth. Sequenced input: blood buffy coat. These receptor sequences come from a woman aged 18 to 75 with a cervical HPV16 infection that either progressed to CIN3+ or cleared (not recorded which).

On this clone itself: From the germline J gene comes the end of the CDR3, since the read stops 3 residues before it. V is TRBV19 and J is TRBJ2-3, with 10 bases lining up with TRBD2. The CDR3 covers 14 residues. Germline CDR1 and CDR2: LNHDA and SQIVND (reference sequence). This CDR3 reads CASSNSGGAETQYF. The CDR3 bases that were read are TGTGCCAGTAGTAACAGCGGGGGGGCCGAGACG.

Concerning this clone itself: The DNA ends 3 residues before the CDR3 does, and the rest of the CDR3 is filled in from the germline J gene. The chain joins TRBV7-6 to TRBJ2-1; TRBD1 aligns across 9 bases. Losses at the gene ends were 2 bases for V and 7 bases for J; bases not matched to a gene: 6. This CDR3 comprises 15 residues. Germline CDR1 SGHVS, CDR2 FNYEAQ. The sequenced part of the CDR3 DNA is TGTGCCAGCAGCTTAACTCCGACAGGGGGTAATGAG. Translated, it gives CASSLTPTGGNE. The full CDR3 sequence reads CASSLTPTGGNEQFF.

The covered CDR3 bases are TGTGCCAGTAACCGGGACACGACTTACAATGAG. Translation: CASNRDTTYNE. The entire CDR3 is CASNRDTTYNEQFF. The chain combines TRBV19 with TRBJ2-1, with a possible D match to TRBD1 (6 bases). The read ends 3 residues early relative to the CDR3; the germline J gene fills the gap. The CDR3 is 14 amino acids. Looked up from germline, CDR1 is LNHDA and CDR2 is SQIVND (reference sequence). Deletions cut 7 bases from V and 4 bases from J, with 14 bases between.

As for this clone: With the read ending 3 residues before the CDR3 end, the germline J gene is used to fill in that end. V gene TRBV20-1 combines with J gene TRBJ1-2; D ambiguous. Trimming took 0 bases from V and 3 from J, leaving 8 bases between them. The germline V gene has CDR1 DFQATT and CDR2 SNEGSKA (reference sequence). The CDR3 consists of 13 residues. The CDR3 protein is CSAREVQYYGYTF. The CDR3 bases that were read are TGCAGTGCTAGAGAGGTTCAGTACTATGGC.

On this clone itself: The read halts 3 residues ahead of the CDR3 end, with the missing end drawn from the germline J gene. This sequence joins TRBV12-5 and TRBJ2-3; D is unresolved. The V and J ends lost 5 bases and 3 bases respectively, with 15 bases between them. Germline V gene data show CDR1 as LGHNT and CDR2 as FRNRAP. The length of the CDR3 is 15 residues. The sequenced CDR3 bases are TGTGCTAGTGGTAGAAGGGCGACCCTAACAGATACG. Residues: CASGRRATLTDT. The whole CDR3 sequence reads CASGRRATLTDTQYF.

Concerning this clone itself: The read ends 3 residues before the CDR3 terminus; that terminus is restored from the germline J gene. The chain uses TRBV30 and TRBJ1-2; 7 nucleotides line up with TRBD1. The trim removed 3 bases at V and 4 bases at J, leaving 5 bases unmatched. CDR1 is GTSNPN, CDR2 SVGIG, per germline (reference sequence). The CDR3 sequence is 13 residues long. CDR3 protein: CAWRTGFVYGYTF. The CDR3 bases that were read are TGTGCCTGGAGGACAGGGTTTGTCTATGGC. Using reference TRBV30 and TRBJ1-2 for the parts outside the CDR3, the full variable domain is SQTIHQWPATLVQPVGSPLSLECTVEGTSNPNLYWYRQAAGRGLQLLFYSVGIGQISSEVPQNLSASRPQDRQFILSSKKLLLSDSGFYLCAWRTGFVYGYTFGSGTRLTVV.

As regards this clone: The CDR3 end is not reached by the read, which stops 3 residues before it; the germline J gene fills it in. The chain recombines TRBV10-3 with TRBJ1-4; 8 bases map to TRBD1. Germline trimming cut 3 bases from V and 2 bases from J; bases unmatched to any gene: 8. Germline CDR1 reads ENHRY; CDR2 reads SYGVKD. CDR3 length equals 17 residues. CDR3 region: CAISDQGRGHTNEKLFF. CDR3 DNA, as far as it was read: TGTGCCATCAGTGACCAAGGCAGGGGGCATACTAATGAAAAA.

A note on this clone: Read sequence stops 3 residues before the CDR3 end, and the germline J gene provides the missing end. This rearrangement joins TRBV19 to TRBJ2-3, with 10 bases lining up with TRBD1. The V gene's germline CDR1 is LNHDA and CDR2 SQIVND (reference sequence). Trimming cost V 4 bases and J 2 bases; bases outside gene matches: 3. This CDR3 region has 15 residues. The DNA read from the CDR3 is TGTGCCAGTAGTACCGGGACAGGGGTCACAGATACG. This encodes CASSTGTGVTDT. The whole CDR3 region reads CASSTGTGVTDTQYF. Drawing the rest from reference TRBV19 and TRBJ2-3, the complete variable domain is DGGITQSPKYLFRKEGQNVTLSCEQNLNHDAMYWYRQDPGQGLRLIYYSQIVNDFQKGDIAEGYSVSREKKESFPLTVTSAQKNPTAFYLCASSTGTGVTDTQYFGPGTRLTVL.

The CDR3 sequence is CASSTGTELGTQYF. The sequenced CDR3 bases are TGTGCCAGCAGCACCGGGACAGAACTCGGTACG. The chain recombines TRBV6-2 or TRBV6-3 with TRBJ2-3, with 7 bases identical to TRBD1. The missing CDR3 end, 3 residues past where the read stops, is filled in from the germline J gene. V lost 6 bases to trimming and J lost 8 bases; unmatched junction nucleotides: 11. Germline V gene data show CDR1 as MNHEY and CDR2 as SVGEGT. This CDR3 spans 14 amino acids.

Worth noting for this clone: Coverage ceases 3 residues before the CDR3 finishes, and the germline J gene fills in the end. The chain employs TRBV6-1 and TRBJ2-7; D is undetermined. The CDR3 is 12 residues long. Between the trimmed V and J ends, which lost 4 bases and 0 bases, there was a span of 4 bases. CDR1 and CDR2 (germline): MNHNS, SASEGT. The part of the CDR3 DNA that was read is TGTGCCAGCAGTGCCCACTCCTACGAG. Protein sequence: CASSAHSYE. The whole CDR3 reads CASSAHSYEQYF.

As regards this clone: The read stops 3 residues short of the end of the CDR3; the missing end is completed from the germline J gene. The chain employs TRBV11-2 and TRBJ2-1, with D perhaps matching TRBD1 (6 bases). V lost 3 bases to trimming and J lost 4 bases, with 7 bases between them. The germline V gene encodes CDR1 SGHAT and CDR2 FQNNGV. CDR3 length: 13 amino acids. The sequenced part of the CDR3 DNA is TGTGCCAGCAGCTTGGACAGATACAATGAG. This codes for CASSLDRYNE. From start to end, the CDR3 is CASSLDRYNEQFF.

Turning to this clone: The missing CDR3 end, 3 residues past where the read stops, is filled in from the germline J gene. The chain joins TRBV18 to TRBJ2-5, with D tentatively TRBD2 (6 bases). V lost 4 bases and J lost 2, with 11 bases in between. The germline V gene has CDR1 KGHSH and CDR2 LQKENI. The CDR3 is 14 amino acids. The sequenced part of the CDR3 DNA is TGTGCCAGCTCACTGCCGGGACTTCAAGAGACC. Translated: CASSLPGLQET. The whole CDR3 sequence is CASSLPGLQETQYF. The whole variable domain, remainder taken from reference TRBV18 and TRBJ2-5, is NAGVMQNPRHLVRRRGQEARLRCSPMKGHSHVYWYRQLPEEGLKFMVYLQKENIIDESGMPKERFSAEFPKEGPSILRIQQVVRGDSAAYFCASSLPGLQETQYFGPGTRLLVL.

Comment on this clone: The read ends 3 residues early relative to the CDR3; the germline J gene fills the gap. This chain connects TRBV20-1 to TRBJ1-1, with 8 nucleotides matching TRBD1. Trimming took 6 bases from V and 2 from J; bases not matched to a gene: 11. There are 15 residues in the CDR3. Germline V lookup: CDR1 DFQATT, CDR2 SNEGSKA (reference sequence). The CDR3: CSADWTGNLNTEAFF. The covered CDR3 bases are TGCAGTGCGGACTGGACAGGGAACCTTAACACTGAA.

Frequency places this clone as medium-sized. The sequence runs out 3 residues before the end of the CDR3; the remainder is reconstructed from the germline J gene. The V gene is TRBV9, the J gene TRBJ1-1; a possible D gene is TRBD1 (6 bases). Trimming took 0 bases from V and 1 from J, leaving 13 bases between them. The CDR3 consists of 16 residues. The V gene's germline CDR1 is SGDLS and CDR2 YYNGEE. The CDR3 spells CASSVGGGPSNTEAFF. The CDR3 DNA, read in part, is TGTGCCAGCAGCGTAGGAGGGGGACCGTCGAACACTGAA.

As concerns this clone: The read ends 3 residues early relative to the CDR3; the germline J gene fills the gap. The chain recombines TRBV11-2 with TRBJ1-5; 7 nucleotides line up with TRBD1. With V trimmed by 3 bases and J by 4 bases, 6 bases remained unmatched. This CDR3 region has 15 residues. Per germline, CDR1 SGHAT and CDR2 FQNNGV. The chain's CDR3 is CASSLTGRPNQPQHF. CDR3 DNA (partial): TGTGCCAGCAGCTTGACAGGGCGTCCTAATCAGCCC. Combining the CDR3 with reference TRBV11-2 and TRBJ1-5 gives the whole variable domain EAGVAQSPRYKIIEKRQSVAFWCNPISGHATLYWYQQILGQGPKLLIQFQNNGVVDDSQLPKDRFSAERLKGVDSTLKIQPAKLEDSAVYLCASSLTGRPNQPQHFGDGTRLSIL.

A remark on this clone: The CDR3 is cut off 3 residues early in the read; its end comes from the germline J gene. The J gene is TRBJ1-2, the V gene TRBV10-3; 7 bases are shared with TRBD1. With 3 bases clipped from V and 6 bases from J, the junction kept 4 bases outside the gene matches. The germline gives CDR1 ENHRY, CDR2 SYGVKD. The CDR3 has 13 residues. CDR3 DNA, as far as it was read: TGTGCCATCAGTGACAGGGGGACGGATGGC. Its translation is CAISDRGTDG. The whole CDR3 protein is CAISDRGTDGYTF.

As regards this clone: The read is 3 residues too short to cover the CDR3 end, so that end is filled in from the germline J gene. The chain links TRBV20-1 to TRBJ2-4; 10 nucleotides agree with TRBD2. The CDR3 has 13 amino acids. The germline gives CDR1 DFQATT, CDR2 SNEGSKA (reference sequence). The V and J ends lost 5 bases and 5 bases, in that order; junction bases with no gene match: 3. The part of the CDR3 DNA that was read is TGCAGTGCTCACACTAGCGGGGAAAACATT. As protein: CSAHTSGENI. The whole CDR3 region reads CSAHTSGENIQYF.

In the case of this clone: From the germline J gene comes the end of the CDR3, since the read stops 3 residues before it. The chain couples TRBV20-1 to TRBJ2-2, with 9 positions matching TRBD1. J gave up 0 bases and V 6 bases, and 2 bases lay outside the gene matches. CDR1 DFQATT and CDR2 SNEGSKA come from the germline V gene (reference sequence). There are 14 residues in the CDR3. The CDR3 region is CSARQGANTGELFF. CDR3 DNA, as far as it was read: TGCAGTGCGAGACAGGGGGCGAACACCGGGGAG.

Concerning this clone: The read falls 3 residues short of the CDR3 end, and the missing part is taken from the germline J gene. The rearrangement links TRBV18 to TRBJ1-2, with TRBD1 matching 8 bases. The CDR3 loop spans 15 amino acids. The V gene end was trimmed by 5 bases and the J gene end by 3 bases; junction bases not matched to a gene: 8. Germline CDR1 is KGHSH and CDR2 is LQKENI. The CDR3 sequence is CASSSQSTGDYGYTF. Incomplete CDR3 DNA: TGTGCCAGCTCATCCCAATCGACAGGGGACTATGGC.

The CDR3 region is CASSLDRGMNTEAFF. The DNA read from the CDR3 is TGCGCCAGCAGCTTGGACAGGGGGATGAACACTGAA. The chain recombines TRBV5-1 with TRBJ1-1; 8 positions agree with TRBD1. The CDR3 end falls 3 residues outside the read, so it is completed with the germline J gene. The CDR3 length is 15 residues. V lost 0 bases, J lost 0 bases, and 1 base stayed unmatched. CDR1 SGHRS and CDR2 YFSETQ come from the germline V gene.

A remark on this clone: The CDR3 end is not reached by the read, which stops 3 residues before it; the germline J gene fills it in. The V gene is TRBV7-9, the J gene TRBJ1-2; no clear D gene. The CDR3 has 15 residues. Germline values: CDR1 SEHNR, CDR2 FQNEAQ (reference sequence). The CDR3 loop is CASSSPGESLYDYTF. The sequenced part of the CDR3 DNA is TGTGCCAGCAGCTCCCCCGGGGAGAGCCTCTACGAC.

About this clone itself: The DNA ends 3 residues before the CDR3 does, and the rest of the CDR3 is filled in from the germline J gene. The chain employs TRBV20-1 and TRBJ2-3; 7 bases line up with TRBD2. The V segment lost 2 bases and the J segment 0 bases; nucleotides outside the gene matches: 2. CDR3 length: 14 amino acids. Per germline, CDR1 DFQATT and CDR2 SNEGSKA (reference sequence). The CDR3 sequence is CSARRRGSTDTQYF. The DNA read from the CDR3 is TGCAGTGCTAGAAGGCGGGGGAGCACAGATACG.

As for this clone: The read finishes 3 residues shy of the CDR3 end, and the germline J gene is used to complete it. The V call is TRBV7-2, the J call TRBJ1-2; the D is unclear. CDR1 is SGHTA, CDR2 FQGNSA, per germline. This CDR3 has 14 residues. The part of the CDR3 DNA that was read is TGTGCCAGCAGCTTACAGAAGAGCACAGATACC. Translated: CASSLQKSTDT. From start to end, the CDR3 is CASSLQKSTDTYTF.

By frequency, this clone registers medium-sized. The CDR3 is cut off 3 residues early in the read; its end comes from the germline J gene. V is TRBV5-6 and J is TRBJ2-4; D is possibly TRBD2 (5 bases). The V end lost 2 bases, the J end lost 6 bases, and 15 bases lay between the germline ends. Germline V gene sequence: CDR1 SGHDT, CDR2 YYEEEE. CDR3 size: 15 residues. This CDR3 is CASSFGTGVRNIQYF. The sequenced part of the CDR3 DNA is TGTGCCAGCAGCTTCGGAACCGGGGTCAGAAACATT.

A word on this clone: The sequenced fragment ends 3 residues before the CDR3 boundary, so the rest is inferred from the germline J gene. V usage is TRBV4-2 and J usage is TRBJ1-6, with D possibly being TRBD1 (6 bases). V lost 0 bases, J lost 8 bases, and 11 bases lay in between. Germline assignment: CDR1 LGHNA and CDR2 YNFKEQ. The CDR3 covers 15 residues. The CDR3 sequence: CASSQDRQAYSPLHF. The covered CDR3 bases are TGTGCCAGCAGCCAAGATCGACAGGCCTATTCACCC.